This entry lists 29 T cell receptor beta chains sequenced from one sample in a study of graft-versus-host responses after intestinal transplantation. Clones were sequenced by immunoSEQ multiplex PCR, and TCRdb holds only the in-frame ones, with some missing. This sample has about 25,000 clones, with 90% to 95% found just once. This specimen was PBMCs, taken nearly 31 days after intestinal transplant. The receptors were gathered from a human patient who received an intestinal transplant, so some T cells may come from the graft donor.

The rearrangement joins TRBV27 to TRBJ2-5; 13 bases align to TRBD2. Losses at the gene ends were 5 bases for V and 1 base for J; bases not matched to a gene: 10. This CDR3 has 18 residues. Germline-derived CDR1 and CDR2 are MNHEY and SMNVEV (reference sequence). The CDR3 nucleotides read TGTGCCAGCAGTCCGAGCGGACTAGCGGGAGACCTCCAAGAGACCCAGTACTTC. This encodes CASSPSGLAGDLQETQYF.

To note about this clone: This CDR3 is also generated by other DNA sequences in the sample. This sequence joins TRBV5-1 and TRBJ2-7, with D unclear. This CDR3 is built from 14 residues. Germline CDR1 SGHRS, CDR2 YFSETQ. Trimming left V 1 base short and J 0 bases short, with 8 bases between. CDR3 sequence (DNA): TGCGCCAGCAGCTTGTCCAGGAGCTCCTACGAGCAGTACTTC. Translation: CASSLSRSSYEQYF.

The chain combines TRBV19 with TRBJ2-4, with TRBD1 matching 9 bases. This CDR3 is built from 13 residues. The V segment lost 6 bases and the J segment 7 bases; nucleotides outside the gene matches: 4. Germline-derived CDR1 and CDR2 are LNHDA and SQIVND (reference sequence). CDR3 residues: CASSPTGGNIQYF. CDR3 DNA sequence: TGTGCCAGTAGCCCGACAGGGGGGAACATTCAGTACTTC.

V usage is TRBV7-9 and J usage is TRBJ1-2; TRBD1 is a possible D gene (5 bases). This CDR3 has 13 residues. The V and J ends lost 5 bases and 4 bases respectively, with 11 bases between them. CDR1 and CDR2 (germline): SEHNR, FQNEAQ (reference sequence). The CDR3 bases are TGTGCCAGCAGCCCGGGACTGCTCTATGGCTACACCTTC. This sequence encodes CASSPGLLYGYTF. The full variable domain, rest sourced from reference TRBV7-9 and TRBJ1-2, is DTGVSQNPRHKITKRGQNVTFRCDPISEHNRLYWYRQTLGQGPEFLTYFQNEAQLEKSRLLSDRFSAERPKGSFSTLEIQRTEQGDSAMYLCASSPGLLYGYTFGSGTRLTVV.

V and J are TRBV10-1 and TRBJ1-2; D remains unclear. Germline-derived CDR1 and CDR2 are WNHNN and SYGVQD (reference sequence). Trimming stripped 1 base from V and 8 bases from J, with 11 bases between. There are 13 residues in the CDR3. CDR3 sequence reads: CASSEFIGCGYTF. The DNA for the CDR3 is TGCGCCAGCAGTGAGTTCATCGGATGCGGCTACACCTTC.

The chain uses TRBV9 and TRBJ2-5; D is uncertain. The J call may be incorrect, as the DNA end agrees better with TRBJ2-7. Per the germline V gene, CDR1 is SGDLS and CDR2 is YYNGEE. The CDR3 runs to 15 residues. CDR3 amino acids: CASSVDGRLNYEQYF. The CDR3 coding sequence is TGTGCCAGCAGCGTAGATGGCAGACTGAACTACGAGCAGTACTTC.

The chain has TRBV6-1 and TRBJ1-4; D is possibly TRBD1 (5 bases). Germline V lookup: CDR1 MNHNS, CDR2 SASEGT. V was clipped by 2 bases and J by 8 bases, with 24 bases between them. The CDR3 has 18 residues. CDR3 nucleotide sequence: TGTGCCAGCAGTGAACCCTATCCTAGGCAGGGAGGGAACGAAAAACTGTTTTTT. Encoded protein: CASSEPYPRQGGNEKLFF.

The rearrangement joins TRBV4-1 to TRBJ2-7; tentatively, D is TRBD1 or TRBD2 (5 bases each). The ends were cut back, 1 base at V and 0 bases at J, with 10 bases in the middle. The V gene's germline CDR1 is MGHRA and CDR2 YSYEKL. The CDR3 is 15 amino acids. CDR3 region: CASSQVEGHSYEQYF. In DNA, the CDR3 is TGCGCCAGCAGCCAAGTCGAGGGGCACTCCTACGAGCAGTACTTC.

The chain is built from TRBV4-1 and TRBJ2-1; 8 bases map to TRBD1. The CDR3 loop spans 14 amino acids. From germline, CDR1 is MGHRA and CDR2 YSYEKL. Trimming at V came to 1 base and at J to 9 bases, leaving 5 bases not matched to a gene. As DNA, the CDR3 is TGCGCCAGCAGCCAAGGGACAGGGATTGGTGAGCAGTTCTTC. Translated, it gives CASSQGTGIGEQFF.

This clone was detected once. The chain recombines TRBV4-3 with TRBJ2-2, with 10 bases fitting TRBD1. With V trimmed by 6 bases and J by 6 bases, 7 bases remained unmatched. Germline CDR1 and CDR2: LGHNA and YSLEER. This CDR3 region has 15 residues. The CDR3 protein is CASRPRDRGPGELFF. DNA for the CDR3: TGCGCCAGCAGACCCCGTGACAGGGGGCCCGGGGAGCTGTTTTTT.

The V and J genes are TRBV30 and TRBJ1-2; D gene unclear. Germline lookup yields CDR1 GTSNPN and CDR2 SVGIG (reference sequence). Trimming left V 3 bases short and J 6 bases short, with 11 bases between. This CDR3 has 12 residues. CDR3 amino acids: CAWSQGGHGYTF. The CDR3 nucleotides read TGTGCCTGGAGCCAAGGCGGGCATGGCTACACCTTC.

This clone was detected once. This chain connects TRBV7-2 to TRBJ1-6, with unresolved D. CDR1 SGHTA and CDR2 FQGNSA come from the germline V gene. The V and J ends lost 6 bases and 1 base respectively, with 13 bases between them. This CDR3 is built from 16 residues. CDR3 bases: TGTACCAGCAGGTTCATCCCAGGATCCTATAATTCACCCCTCCACTTT. Translating gives CTSRFIPGSYNSPLHF.

The chain combines TRBV5-4 with TRBJ2-7; no reliable D call. Germline V gives CDR1 SGHNT, CDR2 YYREEE (reference sequence). V was pared by 4 bases and J by 3 bases, with 20 bases between. This CDR3 region has 16 residues. The CDR3 coding sequence is TGTGCCAGCAGCCCCCCCCCGGTAGACTCTGACTACGAGCAGTACTTC. Its protein product is CASSPPPVDSDYEQYF.

This chain connects TRBV30 to TRBJ1-3, with D hard to call. CDR3 length equals 14 residues. V lost 0 bases to trimming and J lost 3 bases, with 9 bases between them. CDR1 and CDR2 (germline): GTSNPN, SVGIG (reference sequence). The CDR3 loop reads CAWSVSKIGNTIYF. In DNA form, the CDR3 reads TGTGCCTGGAGTGTTTCGAAAATTGGAAACACCATATATTTT.

This chain uses TRBV9 with TRBJ2-1; 7 nucleotides align to TRBD1. Germline V gene sequence: CDR1 SGDLS, CDR2 YYNGEE. There are 15 residues in the CDR3. Unmatched junction bases numbered 8, after V lost 4 bases and J lost 4 bases. CDR3 bases: TGTGCCAGCAGCCTAGTAGGGGGCAGTTACAATGAGCAGTTCTTC. This translates into CASSLVGGSYNEQFF.

The chain links TRBV28 to TRBJ2-1; possibly TRBD2 for D (6 bases). V lost 6 bases and J lost 0, with 9 bases in between. This CDR3 has 14 residues. Germline V gene data show CDR1 as MDHEN and CDR2 as SYDVKM. The CDR3 is CASRQAGSYNEQFF. CDR3 nucleotide sequence: TGTGCCAGCAGGCAAGCGGGCTCCTACAATGAGCAGTTCTTC.

This clone was seen a single time. This chain links TRBV5-1 with TRBJ2-1; 12 bases align to TRBD1. Germline CDR1 and CDR2: SGHRS and YFSETQ. J gave up 4 bases and V 4 bases, and 6 bases lay outside the gene matches. CDR3 length: 16 residues. CDR3 coding DNA: TGCGCCAGCAGCCCAACGGGACAGGGGGCTTACAATGAGCAGTTCTTC. Its protein is CASSPTGQGAYNEQFF.

The chain combines TRBV5-1 with TRBJ1-1; D might be TRBD1 (5 bases). Germline V gene sequence: CDR1 SGHRS, CDR2 YFSETQ. The CDR3 sequence is 13 residues long. V dropped 4 bases and J dropped 4 bases, with 11 bases sitting between them. CDR3 protein: CASSSTGATEAFF. DNA of the CDR3: TGCGCCAGCAGCAGTACCGGGGCCACTGAAGCTTTCTTT.

The chain links TRBV2 to TRBJ2-1; no reliable D call. The V gene lost 7 bases and the J gene lost 2 bases, with 9 bases spanning the gap. The CDR3 runs to 13 residues. Germline V gene sequence: CDR1 SNHLY, CDR2 FYNNEI. CDR3 nucleotide sequence: TGTGCCAGCATGGAGAGGACCTACAATGAGCAGTTCTTC. Protein product: CASMERTYNEQFF. The entire variable domain, with the rest obtained from reference TRBV2 and TRBJ2-1, is as follows: EPEVTQTPSHQVTQMGQEVILRCVPISNHLYFYWYRQILGQKVEFLVSFYNNEISEKSEIFDDQFSVERPDGSNFTLKIRSTKLEDSAMYFCASMERTYNEQFFGPGTRLTVL.

The chain couples TRBV6-6 to TRBJ2-1; D tentatively reads TRBD1 or TRBD2 (5 bases each). This CDR3 is 14 amino acids long. Germline loops: CDR1 MNHNY, CDR2 SVGAGI (reference sequence). Trimming took off 2 bases at V and 6 bases at J, with 11 bases between the two ends. CDR3 coding DNA: TGTGCCAGCAGTTACGGAGCAGGGACCAATGAGCAGTTCTTC. Encoded protein: CASSYGAGTNEQFF.

V and J are TRBV11-2 and TRBJ1-2; D not resolved. The germline gives CDR1 SGHAT, CDR2 FQNNGV. V was pared by 2 bases and J by 3 bases, with 19 bases between. This CDR3 contains 17 residues. As DNA, the CDR3 is TGTGCCAGCAGCTTACTCGGGGATAGTAGTCGTTACTATGGCTACACCTTC. Translation gives CASSLLGDSSRYYGYTF.

The chain recombines TRBV28 with TRBJ2-7, with 8 bases lining up with TRBD1. Trimming took 2 bases from V and 2 from J; bases not matched to a gene: 2. This CDR3 is built from 14 residues. In germline, CDR1 is MDHEN, CDR2 SYDVKM. The CDR3 here is CASSLGRGPYEQYF. The CDR3 region has the DNA TGTGCCAGCAGTTTAGGCAGGGGGCCCTACGAGCAGTACTTC.

The DNA of the CDR3 is TGCGCCAGCAGCATCTGGGAAAACACTGAAGCTTTCTTT. Translation: CASSIWENTEAFF. The chain combines TRBV4-1 with TRBJ1-1; D gene ambiguous. In germline, CDR1 is MGHRA, CDR2 YSYEKL. CDR3 length equals 13 residues. With 5 bases removed from V and 2 bases from J, the gap between germline ends came to 9 bases.

The chain has TRBV14 and TRBJ2-1, with a tentative D call TRBD2 (6 bases). V dropped 7 bases and J dropped 3 bases, with 13 bases sitting between them. CDR3 length: 14 residues. Germline V gene sequence: CDR1 SGHDN, CDR2 FVKESK. The CDR3 DNA sequence: TGTGCCAGCACCCCTGGGGGGTTCTACAATGAGCAGTTCTTC. Translating gives CASTPGGFYNEQFF.

The chain combines TRBV4-3 with TRBJ1-4; 9 bases fit TRBD1. The J segment lost 8 bases and the V segment lost 0 bases, leaving 10 bases of the junction unmatched. CDR1 is LGHNA and CDR2 is YSLEER in the germline V gene. CDR3 length equals 17 residues. The CDR3 region has the DNA TGCGCCAGCAGCCAAGATCCCCGGACAGGGGTTGGGGAAAAACTGTTTTTT. Translating it yields CASSQDPRTGVGEKLFF.

This clone was seen only once. The chain joins TRBV5-1 to TRBJ1-1; 7 positions agree with TRBD1. CDR3 length: 14 residues. Trimming removed 1 base from V and 3 bases from J; junction bases left unmatched: 3. CDR1 SGHRS and CDR2 YFSETQ come from the germline V gene. The CDR3 DNA follows: TGCGCCAGCAGCTTGACAGGGGAGGACACTGAAGCTTTCTTT. Residues: CASSLTGEDTEAFF.

The V gene is TRBV6-5, the J gene TRBJ2-1; unclear D gene. The CDR3 is 15 residues long. Deletions cut 7 bases from V and 6 bases from J, with 19 bases between. CDR1 and CDR2 (germline): MNHEY, SVGAGI. The CDR3 DNA reads TGTGCCAGCAAGAGGCGAAGGAATGACCCCAATGAGCAGTTCTTC. It codes for CASKRRRNDPNEQFF.

The gene calls are TRBV7-6 and TRBJ2-2; D gene ambiguous. CDR1 SGHVS and CDR2 FNYEAQ come from the germline V gene. With 2 bases removed from V and 5 bases from J, the gap between germline ends came to 6 bases. This CDR3 is 13 amino acids long. As DNA, the CDR3 is TGTGCCAGCAGCTTAACCCTTACCGGGGAGCTGTTTTTT. This codes for CASSLTLTGELFF.

This chain connects TRBV18 to TRBJ2-1, with D unresolved. Germline assignment: CDR1 KGHSH and CDR2 LQKENI. The length of the CDR3 is 15 residues. V dropped 5 bases and J dropped 1 base, with 12 bases sitting between them. CDR3 nucleotides: TGTGCCAGCTCATCGATCCGTGGTTCCTACAATGAGCAGTTCTTC. Residues: CASSSIRGSYNEQFF.